The present TCR beta chain was sequenced within a study of post-analysis software for immune sequencing data. Germline CDR1 and CDR2: SGHVS and FQNEAQ. The CDR3 covers 12 residues. V was clipped by 5 bases and J by 7 bases; unmatched bases: 3. For this clonotype: The antigen is unknown.

Prepared libraries of TCR beta cDNA carried unique molecular identifiers. TCRdb processed the PCR reads anew with MiXCR; each CDR3 protein has one entry. Of hundreds of thousands of distinct CDR3 sequences listed, about 44% are singletons. Broader study findings: A handful of TRBV segments appeared more often in patients than in controls, and TRBV5-6, TRBV5-1 and TRBV20-1 were among these.

The rearrangement links TRBV7-8 to TRBJ1-1, with TRBD1 identical over 8 bases. The specimen was blood. The receptor comes from a girl aged 5-17 years with multiple sclerosis. CDR3 sequence: CASSRDRGEAFF. CDR3 nucleotide sequence: TGTGCCAGCAGCCGCGACAGGGGTGAAGCTTTCTTT.